These 9 T cell receptor beta chains originate from one sample sequenced in a study of radiotherapy plus CTLA-4 blockade in lung cancer. Here immunoSEQ multiplex PCR was the method, and the copy in TCRdb shows in-frame clones only, minus some. This table has around 95,000 clones, roughly 80% appearing once. The material sequenced was peripheral blood, taken from a patient treated with radiotherapy plus ipilimumab. The receptors come from a human donor with non-small cell lung cancer who had stable disease on radiotherapy plus ipilimumab.

The V and J genes are TRBV18 and TRBJ2-3; 8 nucleotides align to TRBD2. In germline, CDR1 is KGHSH, CDR2 LQKENI. With 0 bases clipped from V and 6 bases from J, the junction kept 8 bases outside the gene matches. This CDR3 is built from 16 residues. The CDR3 DNA is TGTGCCAGCTCACCACCCGGTAGCGGGACTTTGGATACGCAGTATTTT. It yields the protein CASSPPGSGTLDTQYF.

The chain recombines TRBV2 with TRBJ2-1; 9 bases fit TRBD2. This CDR3 contains 11 residues. V was clipped by 6 bases and J by 10 bases; unmatched bases: 1. Germline lookup yields CDR1 SNHLY and CDR2 FYNNEI. The CDR3 loop reads CASSSGGEQFF. CDR3 nucleotides: TGTGCCAGCAGCAGCGGGGGGGAGCAGTTCTTC.

This clone has just one count. The V and J genes are TRBV6-5 and TRBJ1-2, with 7 bases lining up with TRBD1. CDR1 MNHEY and CDR2 SVGAGI come from the germline V gene. J gave up 7 bases and V 5 bases, and 10 bases lay outside the gene matches. The CDR3 is 14 amino acids. Here the CDR3 reads CASSAGQLGSGYTF. As DNA, the CDR3 is TGTGCCAGCAGTGCGGGACAGCTGGGAAGTGGCTACACCTTC.

In its sample, this clone was seen a few times. V is TRBV7-9 and J is TRBJ1-5; no firm D call. The CDR3 loop spans 14 amino acids. Germline loops: CDR1 SEHNR, CDR2 FQNEAQ (reference sequence). V was shortened by 5 bases and J by 6 bases, with 14 bases between the two germline ends. The CDR3 nucleotides are TGTGCCAGCAGCGCAGGAGCCGGGAGTCAGCCCCAGCATTTT. Protein product: CASSAGAGSQPQHF.

This clone turned up a few times. The rearrangement joins TRBV6-5 to TRBJ2-7; 9 bases map to TRBD2. The V gene's germline CDR1 is MNHEY and CDR2 SVGAGI. Unmatched junction bases numbered 7, after V lost 2 bases and J lost 2 bases. This CDR3 is 16 amino acids long. Written as DNA, the CDR3 is TGTGCCAGCAGTTACGGAGCGGGAGGCCCCCCCTACGAGCAGTACTTC. Amino acid sequence: CASSYGAGGPPYEQYF.

The chain couples TRBV28 to TRBJ2-7; the D is unclear. The CDR3 covers 11 residues. V lost 6 bases to trimming and J lost 2 bases, with 5 bases between them. Germline V gene sequence: CDR1 MDHEN, CDR2 SYDVKM. DNA of the CDR3: TGTGCCAGCAGGTCAGCCTACGAGCAGTACTTC. Translation: CASRSAYEQYF.

The V and J genes are TRBV28 and TRBJ2-7, with D unresolved. Germline CDR1 is MDHEN and CDR2 is SYDVKM. The CDR3 spans 11 residues. Trimming cost V 4 bases and J 7 bases, with 8 bases left between them. Here the CDR3 reads CASSYLREQYF. Here the CDR3 DNA reads TGTGCCAGCAGTTATCTACGGGAGCAGTACTTC.

The chain links TRBV7-9 to TRBJ2-1; TRBD2 matches 11 bases. From germline, CDR1 is SEHNR and CDR2 FQNEAQ (reference sequence). The trim removed 7 bases at V and 4 bases at J, leaving 3 bases unmatched. The CDR3 is made up of 14 amino acids. The CDR3 coding sequence is TGTGCCAGCACCCCTAGCGGGGGGTACAATGAGCAGTTCTTC. Protein: CASTPSGGYNEQFF.

V is TRBV10-3 and J is TRBJ2-3; the match to TRBD2 covers 8 bases. The CDR3 has 17 amino acids. V lost 4 bases to trimming and J lost 4 bases; unmatched junction nucleotides: 13. Germline CDR1 and CDR2: ENHRY and SYGVKD. The CDR3 is CAISASEKRGRADTQYF. In nucleotides, the CDR3 is TGTGCCATCAGTGCCTCCGAAAAGCGGGGGAGGGCAGATACGCAGTATTTT.